This TCR beta chain was found in a study of CD8 T cells in ankylosing spondylitis. This clonotype was recorded at least ten times. The germline V gene has CDR1 KGHSH and CDR2 LQKENI. J gave up 4 bases and V 1 base, and 4 bases lay outside the gene matches. The CDR3 contains 15 residues. One entry per CDR3 protein results from TCRdb running MiXCR on the 5' RACE reads. Of roughly 200,000 distinct CDR3 sequences listed, roughly 24% are singletons. The gene calls are TRBV18 and TRBJ2-3, with TRBD2 matching over 8 bases. The TCR comes from a male donor with ankylosing spondylitis or in good health (not recorded which). The sequencing sample was made of blood, either unsorted or a sorted T cell fraction (not recorded which). The CDR3 here is CASSPLTSEADTQYF. CDR3 DNA sequence: TGTGCCAGCTCACCACTGACTAGCGAAGCAGATACGCAGTATTTT.